The next 4 T cell receptor beta chains were all read from a single sample in a study of technical replicates of blood from a few donors. The table came from immunoSEQ multiplex PCR; TCRdb's copy has only in-frame clones and leaves some out. Of 98,000 or so clones listed, about 95% are singletons. The sequencing input was T cells isolated from PBMCs. These receptors all stem from a human donor in good health.

Here the CDR3 DNA reads TGTGCCAGCTCACCACCGGGGGACAGGGGAGAGGCTGAAGCTTTCTTT. It codes for CASSPPGDRGEAEAFF. This chain connects TRBV18 to TRBJ1-1, with 10 bases that match TRBD1. CDR1 KGHSH and CDR2 LQKENI come from the germline V gene. The length of the CDR3 is 16 residues. Trimming removed 0 bases from V and 6 bases from J; junction bases left unmatched: 7.

V usage is TRBV7-6 and J usage is TRBJ2-2, with a tentative D call TRBD1 (5 bases). Germline CDR1 and CDR2: SGHVS and FNYEAQ. The CDR3 has 13 residues. The V end lost 10 bases, the J end lost 1 base, and 10 bases lay between the germline ends. The CDR3 sequence is CAITQENTGELFF. CDR3 coding DNA: TGTGCCATCACACAGGAGAACACCGGGGAGCTGTTTTTT.

The chain recombines TRBV5-1 with TRBJ2-3; 9 nucleotides match TRBD2. V shed 2 bases and J 5 bases; nucleotides not matched to a gene: 6. The CDR3 length is 15 residues. Germline CDR1 SGHRS, CDR2 YFSETQ. DNA for the CDR3: TGCGCCAGCAGCTTTCGCGGGGGGGCCGGAGATACGCAGTATTTT. It translates to CASSFRGGAGDTQYF.

The chain has TRBV27 and TRBJ2-7, with D tentatively TRBD1 (6 bases). There are 16 residues in the CDR3. V was clipped by 5 bases and J by 2 bases, with 19 bases between them. Germline V gene data show CDR1 as MNHEY and CDR2 as SMNVEV (reference sequence). The CDR3 coding sequence is TGTGCCAGCAGTGTAACCGCAGGGGAGTCCACCTACGAGCAGTACTTC. Its translation is CASSVTAGESTYEQYF.